The rows below give T cell receptor beta chains drawn from one sample of a study of blood T cell repertoires in COVID-19. TCRdb's table, derived via immunoSEQ multiplex PCR, lists solely in-frame clones and lacks some. The repertoire holds 50,000 to 75,000 clones, with around 79% as singletons. Material: peripheral blood. The receptors originated from a woman aged 45 to 65 with active or convalescent COVID-19. CDR3s include the opening cysteine and the closing phenylalanine or tryptophan. The order of the fields is V gene, D gene, J gene, clone size, CDR3 length, CDR3 DNA, CDR3 protein. D genes are given only for firm matches. The listing skips clone size in some rows; elsewhere it reads once, few, many or a size class.

>TRBV7-9|NA|TRBJ1-4|once|13
TGTGCCAGCAGCTTAGGGTGGGGCGAAAAACTGTTTTTT
CASSLGWGEKLFF
>TRBV7-9|TRBD1|TRBJ2-7|few|15
TGTGCCAGCAGCGCCTGGACAGGGCACTCCTACGAGCAGTACTTC
CASSAWTGHSYEQYF
>TRBV12-1|NA|TRBJ1-4|few|18
TGTGCCAGCAGCTTGCCCCAGGGGGCACTCGGCGTTGATGAAAAACTGTTTTTT
CASSLPQGALGVDEKLFF
>TRBV3-1/TRBV3-2|TRBD2|TRBJ2-3|NA|19
TGTGCCAGCAGCCAAGAAGTCACTAGCGGGAGGCCTAGCACAGATACGCAGTATTTT
CASSQEVTSGRPSTDTQYF
>TRBV28|NA|TRBJ2-7|NA|12
TGTGCCAGCAGTTCTAGCCCCTACGAGCAGTACTTC
CASSSSPYEQYF
>TRBV5-4|NA|TRBJ2-7|NA|15
TGTGCCAGCAGCCTTCACCCTGGGGGGATGTACGAGCAGTACTTC
CASSLHPGGMYEQYF
>TRBV5-1|NA|TRBJ2-1|NA|14
TGCGCCAGCAGCTTGGGACAGAACTACAATGAGCAGTTCTTC
CASSLGQNYNEQFF
>TRBV7-2|TRBD1|TRBJ2-1|once|14
TGTGCCAGCAGCCCCCGGGACAGGGGGGGTGAGCAGTTCTTC
CASSPRDRGGEQFF
>TRBV5-5|TRBD1|TRBJ2-2|once|16
TGTGCCAGCAGCATCACAGGGGCAGGGGACACCGGGGAGCTGTTTTTT
CASSITGAGDTGELFF
>TRBV11-1|NA|TRBJ2-5|NA|13
TGTGCCAGCAGCTTCAACAGCCAAGAGACCCAGTACTTC
CASSFNSQETQYF
>TRBV5-1|TRBD1|TRBJ1-6|NA|16
TGCGCCAGCAGCAGACAGGGGATCGTGGAAGGATCACCCCTCCACTTT
CASSRQGIVEGSPLHF
>TRBV4-2|NA|TRBJ2-7|NA|16
TGTGCCAGCAGCCCCAGACGGGTCGGGAGCTCCTACGAGCAGTACTTC
CASSPRRVGSSYEQYF
>TRBV19|TRBD1|TRBJ2-5|NA|13
TGTGCCAGTACCAGGACAGGGGGAGAGACCCAGTACTTC
CASTRTGGETQYF
>TRBV28|NA|TRBJ2-7|NA|17
TGTGCCAGCAGTTGGCCTCGACAGGAACTCCACTCCTACGAGCAGTACTTC
CASSWPRQELHSYEQYF
>TRBV3-1/TRBV3-2|TRBD2|TRBJ2-1|few|15
TGTGCCAGCACCCTTGGGACTAGCGGTAACAATGAGCAGTTCTTC
CASTLGTSGNNEQFF
>TRBV19|NA|TRBJ2-6|few|14
TGTGCCAGTAAGGAGGACGCAGGGGCCAACGTCCTGACTTTC
CASKEDAGANVLTF
>TRBV15|TRBD1|TRBJ2-1|NA|14
TGTGCCACCTCGGACAGGGGGCCGTACAATGAGCAGTTCTTC
CATSDRGPYNEQFF
>TRBV29-1|NA|TRBJ1-2|NA|11
TGCAGCGTTGAAGTCGGGAGTGGCTACACCTTC
CSVEVGSGYTF
>TRBV29-1|TRBD1|TRBJ1-2|NA|12
TGCAGCGTTGACGGACAGGGAGGGGGCTACACCTTC
CSVDGQGGGYTF
>TRBV7-2|TRBD2|TRBJ2-3|NA|15
TGTGCCAGCAGCCGCTCTAGCGGGGTGACAGATACGCAGTATTTT
CASSRSSGVTDTQYF
>TRBV3-1/TRBV3-2|TRBD2|TRBJ2-3|NA|17
TGTGCCAGCAGCCGTTTGGGGACTAGCGGGAGGACAGATACGCAGTATTTT
CASSRLGTSGRTDTQYF
>TRBV6-5|NA|TRBJ1-5|few|16
TGTGCCAGCAGTTTGGGCGGGGGGGGACGTTTTCAGCCCCAGCATTTT
CASSLGGGGRFQPQHF
>TRBV6-1|TRBD2|TRBJ2-5|NA|14
TGTGCCAGCAGTGAAGGTCGGGGAGGGGAGACCCAGTACTTC
CASSEGRGGETQYF
>TRBV5-1|NA|TRBJ2-5|few|17
TGCGCCAGCAGCTTGTTTGCCGCAGGGGATCGGGGCGAGACCCAGTACTTC
CASSLFAAGDRGETQYF
>TRBV4-1|NA|TRBJ1-5|NA|15
TGCGCCAGCAGCCTGATGACGGGACTAAATCAGCCCCAGCATTTT
CASSLMTGLNQPQHF
>TRBV5-6|TRBD1|TRBJ2-7|NA|14
TGTGCCAGCAGCTTAGGGACAGCGGATTACGAGCAGTACTTC
CASSLGTADYEQYF
>TRBV6-4|TRBD1|TRBJ2-2|once|16
TGTGCCAGCAGTTGGGAAGGGGGCACGAACACCGGGGAGCTGTTTTTT
CASSWEGGTNTGELFF
>TRBV7-6|TRBD2|TRBJ2-3|NA|16
TGTGCCAGCACCCGGGGAGCGGGAGGGAGCACAGATACGCAGTATTTT
CASTRGAGGSTDTQYF
>TRBV18|TRBD1|TRBJ1-4|NA|16
TGTGCCAGCTCAACACGACAGGGGGAAGGGAAGGAAAAACTGTTTTTT
CASSTRQGEGKEKLFF
>TRBV7-9|NA|TRBJ1-1|NA|14
TGTGCCAGCAGCTTTGGGAGTTTGAACACTGAAGCTTTCTTT
CASSFGSLNTEAFF
>TRBV10-3|NA|TRBJ2-1|NA|16
TGTGCCATCAAGGCTTCGTTAGCGGAGATCTACAATGAGCAGTTCTTC
CAIKASLAEIYNEQFF
>TRBV9|TRBD1|TRBJ2-3|few|16
TGTGCCAGCAGCGTAGGGGGTAGCAGGGGGCAGGATACGCAGTATTTT
CASSVGGSRGQDTQYF
>TRBV30|TRBD2|TRBJ2-1|NA|13
TGTGCCTGGAGGACTAGCGTCCTTTGGGAGCAGTTCTTC
CAWRTSVLWEQFF
>TRBV18|TRBD2|TRBJ2-6|NA|17
TGTGCCAGCTCATCAGCGGGAGGGGGCTCTGGGGCCAACGTCCTGACTTTC
CASSSAGGGSGANVLTF
>TRBV27|NA|TRBJ1-3|few|14
TGTGCCAGCAGTTTATCCCCGTCCGGAAACACCATATATTTT
CASSLSPSGNTIYF
>TRBV3-1/TRBV3-2|TRBD2|TRBJ2-3|few|22
TGTGCCAGCAGCCAAGACCAACCCGGGAGGACTAGCGGCCCAAGGGGGCCAGATACGCAGTATTTT
CASSQDQPGRTSGPRGPDTQYF
>TRBV20-1|NA|TRBJ1-5|few|14
TGCAGTGCTAGTGGAATGTCCAGGGATCAGCCCCAGCATTTT
CSASGMSRDQPQHF
>TRBV5-1|NA|TRBJ2-5|NA|14
TGCGCCAGCAGCTTCCTCTCAGGACAAGAGACCCAGTACTTC
CASSFLSGQETQYF
>TRBV27|TRBD2|TRBJ2-7|NA|14
TGTGCCAGCAGTTCTAGCGGGATTACCTACGAGCAGTACTTC
CASSSSGITYEQYF
>TRBV7-9|TRBD1|TRBJ1-4|NA|16
TGTGCCAGCAGCTTAGTGGGACAGGGGATGAATGAAAAACTGTTTTTT
CASSLVGQGMNEKLFF
>TRBV7-9|TRBD1|TRBJ1-2|NA|12
TGTGCCAGCAGCTTAGGACAGGGTGGCTACACCTTC
CASSLGQGGYTF
>TRBV5-1|TRBD2|TRBJ2-7|few|15
TGCGCCAGCAGCTTGAGGGCGGGAGGGGAGTACGAGCAGTACTTC
CASSLRAGGEYEQYF
>TRBV27|TRBD1|TRBJ1-5|NA|20
TGTGCCAGCAGTTACTCCAACAGGGGCTATCTGGAGGGTAGCAATCAGCCCCAGCATTTT
CASSYSNRGYLEGSNQPQHF
>TRBV5-4|NA|TRBJ2-3|NA|12
TGTGCCAGCAGCTTGGCATTAGATACGCAGTATTTT
CASSLALDTQYF
>TRBV28|NA|TRBJ2-1|few|14
TGTGCCAGCAGACCCCAGGGGTTTTACAATGAGCAGTTCTTC
CASRPQGFYNEQFF
>TRBV5-6|NA|TRBJ2-2|NA|17
TGTGCCAGCAGCCTGTTTAAGGGAGTGGGGAACACCGGGGAGCTGTTTTTT
CASSLFKGVGNTGELFF
>TRBV25-1|NA|TRBJ2-1|few|12
TGTGCCAGCAGCCTACAGGGTTATGAGCAGTTCTTC
CASSLQGYEQFF
>TRBV6-2/TRBV6-3|NA|TRBJ1-3|NA|19
TGTGCCAGCAGTTACTCGACCCACCCAGGGTCCCCCTCTGGAAACACCATATATTTT
CASSYSTHPGSPSGNTIYF
>TRBV9|NA|TRBJ2-5|few|16
TGTGCCAGCAGCGTAGACTCGAGCGGCCTAGCCAGGCCCCAGTACTTC
CASSVDSSGLARPQYF
>TRBV5-1|TRBD2|TRBJ2-1|NA|14
TGCGCCAGCAGCACTAGCGGGATAGCTCATGAGCAGTTCTTC
CASSTSGIAHEQFF
>TRBV4-1|NA|TRBJ1-3|NA|14
TGCGCCAGCAACCAAAATCCCGCTGGAAACACCATATATTTT
CASNQNPAGNTIYF
>TRBV6-4|TRBD2|TRBJ2-1|NA|14
TGTGCCAGCAGCGCACTTTCTAGCGGAGTTGAGCAGTTCTTC
CASSALSSGVEQFF
>TRBV29-1|TRBD1|TRBJ1-2|NA|12
TGCAGCGTTGAAAGGAACAGGGGTGACTACACCTTC
CSVERNRGDYTF
>TRBV19|TRBD1|TRBJ2-1|NA|14
TGTGCCAGTAGTATGAGGACAGGGGGCAATGAGCAGTTCTTC
CASSMRTGGNEQFF
>TRBV28|NA|TRBJ2-2|NA|15
TGTGCCAGCAGTTTTAGGGGGAAATTGGCCGGGGAGCTGTTTTTT
CASSFRGKLAGELFF
>TRBV30|NA|TRBJ1-1|few|13
TGTGCCTGGAGTGCTCACAGGGTTACTGAAGCTTTCTTT
CAWSAHRVTEAFF
>TRBV7-2|TRBD2|TRBJ2-5|NA|15
TGTGCCAGCAGCTTCCAGCTAGCGGGAGGAGAGACCCAGTACTTC
CASSFQLAGGETQYF
>TRBV5-1|TRBD2|TRBJ2-1|NA|16
TGCGCCAGCAGCTTTTTTAGCGGGGGGACCTACAATGAGCAGTTCTTC
CASSFFSGGTYNEQFF
>TRBV4-1|NA|TRBJ1-1|NA|13
TGCGCCAGCAGCCAAGATACAACCACTGAAGCTTTCTTT
CASSQDTTTEAFF